This TCR beta chain was sequenced for a study of blood T cell repertoires in COVID-19. This CDR3 region has 14 residues. Germline assignment: CDR1 MDHEN and CDR2 SYDVKM. V was shortened by 7 bases and J by 3 bases, with 15 bases between the two germline ends. The repertoire was sequenced with immunoSEQ multiplex PCR; TCRdb's copy has only in-frame clones and lacks some. The table shows over 130,000 clones, with approximately 85% occurring only once. This clonotype was obtained from a man aged 50-60 years with acute or convalescent COVID-19. The genes are TRBV28 and TRBJ1-1; tentative D call: TRBD1 (6 bases). The sequenced sample consisted of peripheral blood. The CDR3 sequence is CASIPPGHYTEAFF. The CDR3 region has the DNA TGTGCCAGCATACCGCCGGGACACTACACTGAAGCTTTCTTT.